This T cell receptor (beta chain) was identified in a study of T cells after yellow fever vaccination. The study made its TCR cDNA through 5'RACE template switching. That step introduced a universal primer site along with UMIs. TCRdb itself ran the 5' RACE reads through MiXCR, one entry per CDR3 protein. This repertoire shows about 330,000 distinct CDR3 sequences, less than 9.5% found once; its top ten account for under 20%. This clonotype was found a few times. Its antigen is not known. The CDR3 consists of 14 residues. Germline V CDR1 and CDR2: MNHEY, SVGAGI. Trimming pared 4 bases from V and 4 bases from J, leaving 10 bases between. Study-level findings and limits: A small proportion of clonotypes was detected in both the CD4 and CD8 compartments.

Sequencing used PBMCs, obtained about 49 days after the first yellow fever vaccination. This TCR derives from a man aged 18 to 35 who received the YFV17D yellow fever vaccine. The V call is TRBV6-5, the J call TRBJ2-2, with TRBD1 as a possible D gene (5 bases). The CDR3 region is CASSSSRVTGELFF. The CDR3 coding sequence is TGTGCCAGCAGTTCCAGCAGGGTCACCGGGGAGCTGTTTTTT.